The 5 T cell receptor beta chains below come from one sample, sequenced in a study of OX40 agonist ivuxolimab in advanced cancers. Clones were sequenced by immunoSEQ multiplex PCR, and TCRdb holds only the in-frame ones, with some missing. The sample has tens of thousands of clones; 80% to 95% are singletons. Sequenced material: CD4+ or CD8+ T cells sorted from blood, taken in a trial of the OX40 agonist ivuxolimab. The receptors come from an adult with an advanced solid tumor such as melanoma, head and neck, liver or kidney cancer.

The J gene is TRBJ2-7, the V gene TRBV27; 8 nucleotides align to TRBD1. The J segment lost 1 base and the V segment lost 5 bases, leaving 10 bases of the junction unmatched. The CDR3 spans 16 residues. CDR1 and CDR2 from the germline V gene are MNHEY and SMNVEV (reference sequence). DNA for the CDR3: TGTGCCAGCAGTGAGAGAAACCGGGACAGGTCCTACGAGCAGTACTTC. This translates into CASSERNRDRSYEQYF.

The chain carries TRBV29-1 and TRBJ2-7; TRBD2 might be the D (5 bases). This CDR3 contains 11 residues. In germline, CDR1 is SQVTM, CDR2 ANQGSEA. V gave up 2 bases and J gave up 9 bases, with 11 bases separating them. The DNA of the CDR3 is TGCAGCGTTGAATATACGGGAAGGCAGTACTTC. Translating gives CSVEYTGRQYF.

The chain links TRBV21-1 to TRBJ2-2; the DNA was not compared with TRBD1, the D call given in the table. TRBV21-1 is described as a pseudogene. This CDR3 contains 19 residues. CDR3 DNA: TGTGCCAGCAGCAATGTTGACAGGGGGCGGAGGACTCGCACCGGGGAGCTGTTTTTT. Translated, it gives CASSNVDRGRRTRTGELFF.

CDR3 in DNA: TGTGCCAGTAGTACCACGGGGACAGGGGCCTACGAGCAGTACTTC. It codes for CASSTTGTGAYEQYF. The gene calls are TRBV19 and TRBJ2-7, with 10 bases that match TRBD1. Trimming took 4 bases from V and 2 from J; bases not matched to a gene: 5. The CDR3 runs 15 residues. Germline V gives CDR1 LNHDA, CDR2 SQIVND (reference sequence).

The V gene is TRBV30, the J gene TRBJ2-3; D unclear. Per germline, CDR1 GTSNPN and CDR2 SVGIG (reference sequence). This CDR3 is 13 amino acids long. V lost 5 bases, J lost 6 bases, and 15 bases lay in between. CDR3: CAWDIEIGDTQYF. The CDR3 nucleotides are TGTGCCTGGGATATCGAGATCGGGGATACGCAGTATTTT.